This T cell receptor (beta chain) was sequenced in a study of neoadjuvant anti-PD-1 for oral cavity cancer. About the study: Around day 43, patients without progression received a fourth nivolumab dose before surgery.

Analysis of PBMCs was direct, with no culture step. Of note for this clone: Its target is unknown.

Repertoires were generated with immunoSEQ multiplex PCR, while TCRdb's copy carries only in-frame clones and drops some. Of 14,000 to 15,000 clones detected, roughly two thirds appear once; the ten largest clones hold about 3%. Study-wide findings and caveats: Each response group had just a few patients in TCR analyses.

The germline gives CDR1 SGDLS, CDR2 YYNGEE. The CDR3 consists of 15 residues. The V segment lost 3 bases and the J segment 4 bases; nucleotides outside the gene matches: 6. Specimen: PBMCs, collected before nivolumab (anti-PD-1) treatment. The TCR sequence derives from a person aged 35-79 years with oral cavity squamous cell carcinoma. V and J are TRBV9 and TRBJ2-3; 9 bases align to TRBD2. CDR3 in amino acids: CASSAWGGGADTQYF. Written as DNA, the CDR3 is TGTGCCAGCAGCGCCTGGGGCGGGGGGGCAGATACGCAGTATTTT.